A selection of T cell receptor beta chains follows, all from one sample in a study of T cell changes during pregnancy in multiple sclerosis. Repertoires were generated with immunoSEQ multiplex PCR, while TCRdb's copy carries only in-frame clones and drops some. The sample shows some 87,000 clones, 90% to 95% of them seen only once. The sample consisted of peripheral blood, taken in the second trimester of pregnancy. These receptors were obtained from a female donor with multiple sclerosis, enrolled in a pregnancy study. Both conserved end residues are part of each CDR3. A D gene is named only where the DNA matches it firmly.

D,V,J,CDR3,DNA
.,TRBV6-1,TRBJ1-2,CASSEIFEPHYGYTF,TGTGCCAGCAGTGAAATCTTTGAGCCTCACTATGGCTACACCTTC
.,TRBV7-9,TRBJ2-2,CASSLKSLELFF,TGTGCCAGCAGCTTAAAATCCTTGGAGCTGTTTTTT
TRBD1,TRBV2,TRBJ1-5,CASTWDRRNSNQPQHF,TGTGCCAGCACGTGGGACAGGCGTAATAGCAATCAGCCCCAGCATTTT
.,TRBV4-1,TRBJ2-7,CASSQDDWGDEQYF,TGCGCCAGCAGCCAAGATGATTGGGGAGACGAGCAGTACTTC
.,TRBV4-3,TRBJ1-2,CASSQAGGNYGYTF,TGCGCCAGCAGCCAAGCGGGCGGGAACTATGGCTACACCTTC
TRBD1,TRBV7-7,TRBJ1-1,CASSHRDRGMNTEAFF,TGTGCCAGCAGCCATAGGGACAGGGGAATGAACACTGAAGCTTTCTTT
TRBD1,TRBV5-4,TRBJ2-7,CASSQDRGEQYF,TGTGCCAGCAGCCAAGACAGGGGCGAGCAGTACTTC
TRBD1,TRBV27,TRBJ1-2,CASSLQGDYGYTF,TGTGCCAGCAGTTTACAGGGGGACTATGGCTACACCTTC
.,TRBV6-6,TRBJ1-3,CASSSTGISGNTIYF,TGTGCCAGCAGTTCGACAGGCATCTCTGGAAACACCATATATTTT
TRBD1,TRBV10-3,TRBJ1-2,CAISGDRGGYGYTF,TGTGCCATCAGTGGGGACAGGGGAGGATATGGCTACACCTTC
.,TRBV15,TRBJ1-1,CATSRDRDGGTEAFF,TGTGCCACCAGCAGAGACCGGGACGGGGGGACTGAAGCTTTCTTT